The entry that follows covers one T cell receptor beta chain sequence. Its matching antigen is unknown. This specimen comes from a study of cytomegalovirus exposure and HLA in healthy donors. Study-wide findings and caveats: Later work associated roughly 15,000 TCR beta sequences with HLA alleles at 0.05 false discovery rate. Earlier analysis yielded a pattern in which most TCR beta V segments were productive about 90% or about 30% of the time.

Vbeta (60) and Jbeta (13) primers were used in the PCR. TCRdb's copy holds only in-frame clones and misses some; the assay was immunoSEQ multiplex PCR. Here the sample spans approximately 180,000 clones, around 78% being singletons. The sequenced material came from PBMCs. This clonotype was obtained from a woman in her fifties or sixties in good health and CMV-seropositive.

CDR3 in amino acids: CASSKTGGGTYNEQFF. CDR3 nucleotides: TGTGCCAGCAGCAAGACAGGGGGGGGCACCTACAATGAGCAGTTCTTC. V is TRBV7-3 and J is TRBJ2-1, with 9 bases that match TRBD1. J gave up 2 bases and V 5 bases, and 7 bases lay outside the gene matches. The germline CDR1 and CDR2 sequences are SGHTA and FQGTGA. This CDR3 has 16 amino acids. Full variable domain (missing parts from reference TRBV7-3 and TRBJ2-1): GAGVSQTPSNKVTEKGKYVELRCDPISGHTALYWYRQSLGQGPEFLIYFQGTGAADDSGLPNDRFFAVRPEGSVSTLKIQRTERGDSAVYLCASSKTGGGTYNEQFFGPGTRLTVL.